Shown below are 14 T cell receptor beta chains from a single sample sequenced in a study of OX40 agonist ivuxolimab in advanced cancers. Sequencing used immunoSEQ multiplex PCR; TCRdb keeps in-frame clones, though not all of them. The data hold about 110,000 clones, with 90% observed a single time. The sequences come from CD4+ or CD8+ T cells sorted from blood, collected in a trial of the OX40 agonist ivuxolimab. Receptor source: an adult with an advanced solid tumor such as melanoma, head and neck, liver or kidney cancer.

The chain joins TRBV6-6 to TRBJ1-6; D is uncertain. Trimming pared 3 bases from V and 9 bases from J, leaving 12 bases between. The germline gives CDR1 MNHNY, CDR2 SVGAGI (reference sequence). The CDR3 consists of 14 residues. The CDR3 DNA follows: TGTGCCAGCAGTTATAACCGCCGGGGTTCACCCCTCCACTTT. This encodes CASSYNRRGSPLHF.

The rearrangement uses TRBV19 and TRBJ1-5, with 8 bases aligning to TRBD1. The germline V gene has CDR1 LNHDA and CDR2 SQIVND (reference sequence). This CDR3 is built from 18 residues. The ends lost 0 bases at V and 0 bases at J; junction bases unmatched: 7. The CDR3 coding sequence is TGTGCCAGTAGTATAGATTGGACAGGGCTTTATAGCAATCAGCCCCAGCATTTT. This translates into CASSIDWTGLYSNQPQHF.

The chain carries TRBV14 and TRBJ2-2; D not resolved. Germline V gene data show CDR1 as SGHDN and CDR2 as FVKESK. The CDR3 spans 15 residues. With 4 bases removed from V and 0 bases from J, the gap between germline ends came to 9 bases. The CDR3 DNA reads as TGTGCCAGCAGCCTCTCTGGCGCGAACACCGGGGAGCTGTTTTTT. This translates into CASSLSGANTGELFF. The entire variable domain, with the rest obtained from reference TRBV14 and TRBJ2-2, is as follows: EAGVTQFPSHSVIEKGQTVTLRCDPISGHDNLYWYRRVMGKEIKFLLHFVKESKQDESGMPNNRFLAERTGGTYSTLKVQPAELEDSGVYFCASSLSGANTGELFFGEGSRLTVL.

This chain joins TRBV15 and TRBJ2-1; TRBD1 is a possible D gene (5 bases). V was cut by 3 bases and J by 5 bases, with 8 bases left in between. The CDR3 contains 13 residues. Germline CDR1 LNHNV, CDR2 YYDKDF (reference sequence). CDR3 sequence (DNA): TGTGCCACCAGCAGGACAGATAACAATGAGCAGTTCTTC. Residues: CATSRTDNNEQFF.

V is TRBV30 and J is TRBJ2-7; 8 nucleotides line up with TRBD1. V shed 5 bases and J 0 bases; nucleotides not matched to a gene: 9. This CDR3 has 15 amino acids. Germline-derived CDR1 and CDR2 are GTSNPN and SVGIG (reference sequence). CDR3 bases: TGTGCCTGGGATACAGGGGGAACCGGCTCCTACGAGCAGTACTTC. Protein product: CAWDTGGTGSYEQYF.

In its sample, this clone was seen once. V usage is TRBV10-3 and J usage is TRBJ1-1; D possibly corresponds to TRBD1 (5 bases). V was shortened by 6 bases and J by 2 bases, with 13 bases between the two germline ends. This CDR3 region has 14 residues. The germline CDR1 and CDR2 sequences are ENHRY and SYGVKD. The CDR3 nucleotides read TGTGCCATCAGCTCGGGACGGTCCAACACTGAAGCTTTCTTT. This encodes CAISSGRSNTEAFF.

The chain has TRBV6-5 and TRBJ1-1, with a weak D call TRBD1 (5 bases). The germline V and J ends were trimmed by 0 bases and 3 bases, with 11 bases remaining between them. CDR3 size: 15 residues. Germline CDR1 reads MNHEY; CDR2 reads SVGAGI. The CDR3 here is CASSYSGGADTEAFF. The DNA for the CDR3 is TGTGCCAGCAGTTACTCCGGGGGAGCGGACACTGAAGCTTTCTTT.

Written as DNA, the CDR3 is TGTGCCAGCAGCTTAGGACCGGAGGAGCATCAGCCCCAGCATTTT. Its translation is CASSLGPEEHQPQHF. This rearrangement joins TRBV7-9 to TRBJ1-5; D unclear. Per the germline V gene, CDR1 is SEHNR and CDR2 is FQNEAQ (reference sequence). V lost 1 base to trimming and J lost 5 bases, with 12 bases between them. CDR3 size: 15 residues.

The chain uses TRBV7-8 and TRBJ2-2, with TRBD2 matching over 9 bases. Germline values: CDR1 SGHVS, CDR2 FQNEAQ. V lost 2 bases to trimming and J lost 5 bases; unmatched junction nucleotides: 6. The CDR3 sequence is 16 residues long. CDR3 protein: CASSLKRGALTGELFF. Written as DNA, the CDR3 is TGTGCCAGCAGCTTAAAGCGGGGGGCACTTACCGGGGAGCTGTTTTTT.

This rearrangement joins TRBV7-6 to TRBJ1-3; D uncertain. CDR3 size: 18 residues. CDR1 and CDR2 from the germline V gene are SGHVS and FNYEAQ. The V gene lost 1 base and the J gene lost 0 bases, with 16 bases spanning the gap. The CDR3 is CASSLETPHQSSGNTIYF. The CDR3 bases are TGTGCCAGCAGCTTAGAGACACCCCACCAATCCTCTGGAAACACCATATATTTT. Supplemented by reference TRBV7-6 and TRBJ1-3, the full variable domain reads GAGVSQSPRYKVTKRGQDVALRCDPISGHVSLYWYRQALGQGPEFLTYFNYEAQQDKSGLPNDRFSAERPEGSISTLTIQRTEQRDSAMYRCASSLETPHQSSGNTIYFGEGSWLTVV.

The chain uses TRBV6-5 and TRBJ2-7; TRBD1 agrees at 9 bases. The CDR3 length is 14 residues. The germline V gene encodes CDR1 MNHEY and CDR2 SVGAGI. J lost 5 bases, V lost 2 bases, and 4 bases had no gene match. Here the CDR3 DNA reads TGTGCCAGCAGTTACGGACAGGGGACCGACGAGCAGTACTTC. Translation gives CASSYGQGTDEQYF.

This chain joins TRBV7-9 and TRBJ2-5; no firm D call. This CDR3 has 17 amino acids. Trimming left V 0 bases short and J 2 bases short, with 16 bases between. The germline V gene encodes CDR1 SEHNR and CDR2 FQNEAQ (reference sequence). The CDR3 DNA follows: TGTGCCAGCAGCTTAGCGTTTGGTATGGGCAGACAAGAGACCCAGTACTTC. Its translation: CASSLAFGMGRQETQYF. Variable domain in full (rest from reference TRBV7-9 and TRBJ2-5): DTGVSQNPRHKITKRGQNVTFRCDPISEHNRLYWYRQTLGQGPEFLTYFQNEAQLEKSRLLSDRFSAERPKGSFSTLEIQRTEQGDSAMYLCASSLAFGMGRQETQYFGPGTRLLVL.

The rearrangement links TRBV28 to TRBJ1-4; 9 bases line up with TRBD1. In germline, CDR1 is MDHEN, CDR2 SYDVKM. The CDR3 runs to 15 residues. The V and J ends lost 3 bases and 5 bases, in that order; junction bases with no gene match: 4. The CDR3 loop is CASSLGTGPNEKLFF. CDR3 nucleotide sequence: TGTGCCAGCAGTTTGGGGACAGGGCCGAATGAAAAACTGTTTTTT. The full variable domain, rest sourced from reference TRBV28 and TRBJ1-4, is DVKVTQSSRYLVKRTGEKVFLECVQDMDHENMFWYRQDPGLGLRLIYFSYDVKMKEKGDIPEGYSVSREKKERFSLILESASTNQTSMYLCASSLGTGPNEKLFFGSGTQLSVL.

The rearrangement joins TRBV30 to TRBJ2-7; maybe TRBD2 (6 bases). CDR3 length equals 11 residues. V gave up 8 bases and J gave up 4 bases, with 12 bases separating them. Germline CDR1 is GTSNPN and CDR2 is SVGIG (reference sequence). The CDR3 DNA reads as TGTGCCGTAACGCGGGGTTACGAGCAGTACTTC. This codes for CAVTRGYEQYF.